These T cell receptor beta chains were read from a single sample in a study of T cells in Graves' hyperthyroidism and ophthalmopathy. In TCRdb, the multiplex PCR reads were re-called with MiXCR into one record per CDR3 protein. The data show roughly 250,000 distinct CDR3 sequences, with roughly 17% seen just once and approximately 30% held by the top ten. Source material: blood. The receptors here all came from a woman in her late teens or twenties with Graves' ophthalmopathy. CDR3s include the opening cysteine and the closing phenylalanine or tryptophan. Fields, in order: clone size, J gene, D gene, V gene, CDR3 DNA, CDR3 protein. A D gene is named only where the DNA matches it firmly. Size tells how often a clone was seen (once, few, many) or the class of an expanded clone, and some rows leave it out.

many | TRBJ2-2 | NA | TRBV19 | TGTGCCAGTAGTCCCCTTTTGCTGGGATGGGCCGGGGAGCTGTTTTTT | CASSPLLLGWAGELFF
NA | TRBJ2-3 | TRBD1 | TRBV3-1 | TGTGCCAGCAGCCGGGGACAGGGCGGAAGCACAGATACGCAGTATTTT | CASSRGQGGSTDTQYF
many | TRBJ2-3 | TRBD2 | TRBV3-1 | TGTGCCAGCAGCCAAGGTCGGGAGGGTCGCACAGATACGCAGTATTTT | CASSQGREGRTDTQYF
many | TRBJ1-2 | NA | TRBV6-1 | TGTGCCAGCACCCCTTATCCAGCTCAACTAGGGGCCTATGGCTACACCTTC | CASTPYPAQLGAYGYTF
many | TRBJ2-3 | TRBD2 | TRBV9 | TGTGCCAGCAGCGTTAGCGGGAGGGCTTACATAGATACGCAGTATTTT | CASSVSGRAYIDTQYF
NA | TRBJ1-2 | TRBD1 | TRBV14 | TGTGCCAGCAGCCAAGGACAGGGGGTATCCTATGGCTACACCTTC | CASSQGQGVSYGYTF
many | TRBJ1-1 | TRBD1 | TRBV5-5 | TGTGCCAGCAGCTTCCTCGGGACAGGGATCCTCAACACTGAAGCTTTCTTT | CASSFLGTGILNTEAFF
many | TRBJ1-4 | TRBD1 | TRBV27 | TGTGCCAGCAGTTCGACAGGGTACGGTGAAAAACTGTTTTTT | CASSSTGYGEKLFF
many | TRBJ1-2 | NA | TRBV20-1 | TGCAGTGCTAGCCAGGAGGGGGGCCGCTATGGCTACACCTTC | CSASQEGGRYGYTF
many | TRBJ2-1 | TRBD2 | TRBV24-1 | TGTGCCACCAGTGATCCCGCGGGGGGAAATGAGCAGTTCTTC | CATSDPAGGNEQFF
many | TRBJ2-7 | TRBD1 | TRBV6-1 | TGTGCCAGCAGTCGGGACAGGATTAAGCAGTACTTC | CASSRDRIKQYF
many | TRBJ2-1 | TRBD2 | TRBV24-1 | TGTGCCACCAGTGACCGGACTAGTATATACAATGAGCAGTTCTTC | CATSDRTSIYNEQFF
many | TRBJ1-1 | NA | TRBV6-1 | TGTGCCACCAATAGAGGGGGGAACACTGAAGCTTTCTTT | CATNRGGNTEAFF
many | TRBJ2-6 | NA | TRBV28 | TGTGCCAGCAGTATCTCAGGAGCTGGGGCCAACGTCCTGACTTTC | CASSISGAGANVLTF
NA | TRBJ1-5 | TRBD1 | TRBV4-1 | TGCGCCAGCAGCCAAGATTGGGACAGGCATCAGCCCCAGCATTTT | CASSQDWDRHQPQHF
few | TRBJ2-1 | TRBD2 | TRBV2 | TGTGCCAGCAGCTGGACTAGCGGGGTGAATGAGCAGTTCTTC | CASSWTSGVNEQFF
many | TRBJ2-4 | NA | TRBV6-2/TRBV6-3 | TGTGCCAGCAATGTACCCCCGTTCATTCAGTACTTC | CASNVPPFIQYF
many | TRBJ2-5 | NA | TRBV20-1 | TGCAGTGCTCCCCACCTGACAGGCAACCCCCGTCGGCAACGGGGACTGAGAGAGACCCAGTACTTC | CSAPHLTGNPRRQRGLRETQYF
few | TRBJ1-5 | TRBD1 | TRBV19 | TGTGCCAGTAGTACCGGGACAGGGGGCTACCAGCCCCAGCATTTT | CASSTGTGGYQPQHF
NA | TRBJ2-6 | TRBD1 | TRBV2 | TGTGCCAGCAGCTGGACAGGGGGCATATCTGGGGCCAACGTCCTGACTTTC | CASSWTGGISGANVLTF
many | TRBJ1-2 | NA | TRBV10-3 | TGTGCCACCAATACAGGGCTCTATGGCTACACCTTC | CATNTGLYGYTF
NA | TRBJ1-4 | NA | TRBV2 | TGTGCCAGCAGTGAAGGAGGCGAAAAACTGTTTTTT | CASSEGGEKLFF
NA | TRBJ2-1 | TRBD2 | TRBV4-1 | TGCGCCAACAGCCAAGTGGATCTCGGACTAGCGGTTAACAATGAGCAGTTCTTC | CANSQVDLGLAVNNEQFF
NA | TRBJ2-3 | TRBD2 | TRBV7-9 | TGTGCCAGCAGCCCTTCAACTAGCGGCGCCGGCCCGGATACGCAGTATTTT | CASSPSTSGAGPDTQYF
many | TRBJ2-7 | NA | TRBV15 | TGTGCCACCAGCAGAGACAGCGGGACAGGCTACTACGAGCAGTACTTC | CATSRDSGTGYYEQYF
many | TRBJ2-7 | TRBD2 | TRBV30 | TGTGCCTGGAATAGGGGAGGGGTCATCTACGAGCAGTACTTC | CAWNRGGVIYEQYF
NA | TRBJ2-3 | TRBD2 | TRBV29-1 | TGCAGCGTCTCCTACCCCGGGACTAGCGGGAGAGGGGACACAGATACGCAGTATTTT | CSVSYPGTSGRGDTDTQYF
once | TRBJ2-1 | TRBD2 | TRBV7-3 | TGTGCCAGCAGCTTAGGGACTAGCGGGAGGCAGAATGAGCAGTTCTTC | CASSLGTSGRQNEQFF
many | TRBJ2-3 | TRBD2 | TRBV20-1 | TGCAGTGCTAGAGGGGGATTTGCGGGAGTTAGAGATACGCAGTATTTT | CSARGGFAGVRDTQYF
many | TRBJ1-2 | TRBD1 | TRBV6-1 | TGTGCCAGCAGTACGATCCGGGACAGGGTCTGGAACTATGGCTACACCTTC | CASSTIRDRVWNYGYTF
many | TRBJ1-2 | NA | TRBV29-1 | TGCAGCGTTGCAGGCGATCGGGAAGGGTCCCCCGGCTACACCTTC | CSVAGDREGSPGYTF
many | TRBJ2-5 | NA | TRBV5-8 | TGTGCCAGCAGCACCCGGCGGATATCGGAGACCCAGTACTTC | CASSTRRISETQYF
many | TRBJ2-7 | NA | TRBV4-3 | TGCGCCAGCAGCCAAGATTTTTTGACAGGATACTACGAGCAGTACTTC | CASSQDFLTGYYEQYF
many | TRBJ2-5 | TRBD2 | TRBV7-9 | TGTGCCAGCAGCTTAGGCCCACCCCCTGTTGCGGGGGAAGAGACCCAGTACTTC | CASSLGPPPVAGEETQYF
NA | TRBJ2-3 | TRBD2 | TRBV4-2 | TGTGCCAGCAGCCAAGATAGGGCGGGGGGGCGGTATTTT | CASSQDRAGGRYF
many | TRBJ1-1 | NA | TRBV30 | TGTGCCTGGAGTGTACAGTTTTCGGCGGCAGGGAGGTGGGGCACTGAAGCTTTCTTT | CAWSVQFSAAGRWGTEAFF
NA | TRBJ1-3 | NA | TRBV7-9 | TGTGCCAGCAGACCCTGGGCAGGGGAGGACACCATATATTTT | CASRPWAGEDTIYF
many | TRBJ1-4 | NA | TRBV7-9 | TGTGCCAGCAGCCATACTGGGACACAATCAAGTGAAAAACTGTTTTTT | CASSHTGTQSSEKLFF
many | TRBJ2-7 | NA | TRBV5-1 | TGCGCCAGCAGCGGGTCTCATTTCGACGAGCAGTACTTC | CASSGSHFDEQYF
many | TRBJ1-2 | TRBD1 | TRBV28 | TGTGCCAGCAGTGGGACAGGAACGATCTATGGCTACACCTTC | CASSGTGTIYGYTF
many | TRBJ2-7 | TRBD1 | TRBV6-1 | TGTGCCAGCAGTCGGACAGGGGATTACGAGCAGTACTTC | CASSRTGDYEQYF
NA | TRBJ2-2 | NA | TRBV27 | TGTGCCAGCAGTTTATACCGTGGGGAGCTGTTTTTT | CASSLYRGELFF
many | TRBJ2-1 | TRBD1 | TRBV28 | TGTGCCAGTGATCGGGACAGGGGGGTCAATGAGCAGTTCTTC | CASDRDRGVNEQFF
many | TRBJ2-5 | TRBD2 | TRBV3-1 | TGTGCCAGCAGCCAAGAGATCGGGGGGGGCCTCCAGACCCAGTACTTC | CASSQEIGGGLQTQYF
many | TRBJ2-3 | TRBD2 | TRBV10-3 | TGTGCCATCAGTGAGCCGGGACTAGCGGGACCACATACGCAGTATTTT | CAISEPGLAGPHTQYF
few | TRBJ2-4 | TRBD2 | TRBV2 | TGTGCCAGCAGTGAACCCGTGAGCGGGGGAACGTCCAAAAACATTCAGTACTTC | CASSEPVSGGTSKNIQYF
many | TRBJ2-1 | TRBD2 | TRBV20-1 | TGCAGTGCTAGAGGGACTAGCGGGTACAATGAGCAGTTCTTC | CSARGTSGYNEQFF
many | TRBJ2-5 | TRBD1 | TRBV7-9 | TGTGCCAGCAGCTTAGGGCCGGGACAGGGGGCTCAAGAGACCCAGTACTTC | CASSLGPGQGAQETQYF
many | TRBJ1-1 | TRBD1 | TRBV7-9 | TGTGCCAGCAGCTATAGGACAGGGGGCTCTAACACTGAAGCTTTCTTT | CASSYRTGGSNTEAFF
many | TRBJ1-4 | NA | TRBV20-1 | TGCAGTGCCGCACCCCACCGGCCTGAAAAACTGTTTTTT | CSAAPHRPEKLFF
NA | TRBJ2-1 | NA | TRBV20-1 | TGCAGTGCTAGAGGACGGACGCGGTTGTGGTACAATGAGCAGTTCTTC | CSARGRTRLWYNEQFF